The rows below give T cell receptor beta chains drawn from one sample of a study of T cell responses to AZD1222 COVID-19 vaccine. Produced via immunoSEQ multiplex PCR; TCRdb's table is partial and in-frame only. Of more than 85,000 clones listed, about 88% are singletons. The input for sequencing was peripheral blood, taken on day 0 of AZD1222 vaccination. These receptors were taken from an adult in good health. CDR3s include the opening cysteine and the closing phenylalanine or tryptophan. A D gene is named only where the DNA matches it firmly. For some rows the clone size is stated as once, few or many, or as a class when expanded; others skip it.

v_call: TRBV19
d_call: -
clone_size: -
j_call: TRBJ1-5
cdr3_length: 18
cdr3_aa: CASSPRTGRGYSNQPQHF
cdr3_nt: TGTGCCAGTAGTCCCCGGACGGGACGGGGTTATAGCAATCAGCCCCAGCATTTT

v_call: TRBV6-5
d_call: -
clone_size: -
j_call: TRBJ1-1
cdr3_length: 15
cdr3_aa: CASSYRAGGNTEAFF
cdr3_nt: TGTGCCAGCAGTTACAGGGCAGGAGGGAACACTGAAGCTTTCTTT

v_call: TRBV9
d_call: -
clone_size: -
j_call: TRBJ1-2
cdr3_length: 13
cdr3_aa: CASSPPNTGGYTF
cdr3_nt: TGTGCCAGCAGCCCCCCCAACACGGGCGGCTACACCTTC

v_call: TRBV14
d_call: -
clone_size: -
j_call: TRBJ1-3
cdr3_length: 13
cdr3_aa: CASSQGMGNTIYF
cdr3_nt: TGTGCCAGCAGCCAAGGAATGGGAAACACCATATATTTT

v_call: TRBV9
d_call: TRBD1
clone_size: -
j_call: TRBJ1-1
cdr3_length: 14
cdr3_aa: CASSVDRGRTEAFF
cdr3_nt: TGTGCCAGCAGCGTGGACAGGGGAAGAACTGAAGCTTTCTTT

v_call: TRBV12-3/TRBV12-4
d_call: TRBD1
clone_size: -
j_call: TRBJ1-2
cdr3_length: 13
cdr3_aa: CASTRTGGGGYTF
cdr3_nt: TGTGCCAGCACCCGAACAGGGGGCGGGGGCTACACCTTC

v_call: TRBV5-1
d_call: TRBD1
clone_size: -
j_call: TRBJ1-6
cdr3_length: 15
cdr3_aa: CASSLGQGWNSPLHF
cdr3_nt: TGCGCCAGCAGCTTGGGACAGGGGTGGAATTCACCCCTCCACTTT

v_call: TRBV5-1
d_call: TRBD1
clone_size: -
j_call: TRBJ1-6
cdr3_length: 14
cdr3_aa: CASSLGQGNSPLHF
cdr3_nt: TGCGCCAGCAGCTTGGGACAGGGTAATTCACCCCTCCACTTT

v_call: TRBV7-3
d_call: -
clone_size: -
j_call: TRBJ1-6
cdr3_length: 14
cdr3_aa: CASSMGGRGSPLHF
cdr3_nt: TGTGCCAGCAGCATGGGCGGCAGGGGTTCACCCCTCCACTTT

v_call: TRBV11-3
d_call: TRBD2
clone_size: once
j_call: TRBJ2-1
cdr3_length: 18
cdr3_aa: CASSSNSGRAGVYNEQFF
cdr3_nt: TGTGCCAGCAGTTCCAATAGCGGGAGGGCCGGGGTCTACAATGAGCAGTTCTTC

v_call: TRBV18
d_call: TRBD2
clone_size: -
j_call: TRBJ2-1
cdr3_length: 16
cdr3_aa: CASSPGRLAGGNEQFF
cdr3_nt: TGTGCCAGCTCGCCGGGGAGGCTAGCGGGAGGTAATGAGCAGTTCTTC

v_call: TRBV28
d_call: -
clone_size: -
j_call: TRBJ2-3
cdr3_length: 18
cdr3_aa: CASLSRTRRLAGTDTQYF
cdr3_nt: TGTGCCAGCCTAAGTAGGACGCGACGCTTAGCTGGCACAGATACGCAGTATTTT

v_call: TRBV30
d_call: -
clone_size: -
j_call: TRBJ1-2
cdr3_length: 13
cdr3_aa: CAWSPTENYGYTF
cdr3_nt: TGTGCCTGGAGCCCGACAGAAAACTATGGCTACACCTTC

v_call: TRBV19
d_call: TRBD1
clone_size: -
j_call: TRBJ1-2
cdr3_length: 14
cdr3_aa: CASRTGQSYYGYTF
cdr3_nt: TGTGCCAGTAGAACGGGACAGTCGTACTATGGCTACACCTTC

v_call: TRBV6-1
d_call: -
clone_size: few
j_call: TRBJ2-7
cdr3_length: 15
cdr3_aa: CASSEMNGGSHEQYF
cdr3_nt: TGTGCCAGCAGTGAAATGAATGGGGGGTCCCACGAGCAGTACTTC

v_call: TRBV7-3
d_call: -
clone_size: -
j_call: TRBJ1-2
cdr3_length: 13
cdr3_aa: CASSPEGGRGYTF
cdr3_nt: TGTGCCAGCAGCCCCGAGGGGGGAAGGGGCTACACCTTC

v_call: TRBV5-1
d_call: TRBD1
clone_size: -
j_call: TRBJ1-3
cdr3_length: 16
cdr3_aa: CASSLDHRGYGNTIYF
cdr3_nt: TGCGCCAGCAGCTTGGATCACAGGGGCTATGGAAACACCATATATTTT

v_call: TRBV11-1
d_call: TRBD1
clone_size: -
j_call: TRBJ1-2
cdr3_length: 13
cdr3_aa: CASSSPGTGTPNF
cdr3_nt: TGTGCCAGCAGCTCACCCGGGACAGGGACCCCTAACTTC

v_call: TRBV5-8
d_call: -
clone_size: -
j_call: TRBJ1-2
cdr3_length: 15
cdr3_aa: CASSKPGDPNYGYTF
cdr3_nt: TGTGCCAGCAGTAAACCGGGAGATCCTAACTATGGCTACACCTTC

v_call: TRBV4-1
d_call: TRBD2
clone_size: -
j_call: TRBJ2-1
cdr3_length: 18
cdr3_aa: CASSQDLLLAGLGGEQFF
cdr3_nt: TGCGCCAGCAGCCAAGATCTGCTGCTAGCGGGACTTGGGGGTGAGCAGTTCTTC

v_call: TRBV9
d_call: TRBD1
clone_size: -
j_call: TRBJ1-1
cdr3_length: 17
cdr3_aa: CASSVFDGTGRNTEAFF
cdr3_nt: TGTGCCAGCAGCGTATTCGACGGGACAGGGCGGAACACTGAAGCTTTCTTT

v_call: TRBV5-4
d_call: TRBD1
clone_size: -
j_call: TRBJ1-5
cdr3_length: 14
cdr3_aa: CASSLAGGGQPQHF
cdr3_nt: TGTGCCAGCAGCTTGGCAGGGGGTGGGCAGCCCCAGCATTTT

v_call: TRBV7-2
d_call: -
clone_size: -
j_call: TRBJ1-1
cdr3_length: 17
cdr3_aa: CASSLESAGAWNTEAFF
cdr3_nt: TGTGCCAGCAGCTTAGAATCGGCAGGGGCTTGGAACACTGAAGCTTTCTTT

v_call: TRBV6-5
d_call: -
clone_size: -
j_call: TRBJ2-7
cdr3_length: 13
cdr3_aa: CASRTGTSYEQYF
cdr3_nt: TGTGCCAGCAGAACAGGGACTTCCTACGAGCAGTACTTC

v_call: TRBV5-4
d_call: TRBD1
clone_size: -
j_call: TRBJ1-6
cdr3_length: 14
cdr3_aa: CASSSGTGDSPLHF
cdr3_nt: TGTGCCAGCAGTTCCGGGACAGGGGATTCACCCCTCCACTTT

v_call: TRBV29-1
d_call: -
clone_size: few
j_call: TRBJ2-7
cdr3_length: 12
cdr3_aa: CSVAVGLGEQYF
cdr3_nt: TGCAGCGTTGCCGTGGGGCTAGGCGAGCAGTACTTC

v_call: TRBV14
d_call: TRBD1
clone_size: -
j_call: TRBJ1-2
cdr3_length: 13
cdr3_aa: CASSPQGNYGYTF
cdr3_nt: TGTGCCAGCAGCCCACAGGGGAACTATGGCTACACCTTC

v_call: TRBV13
d_call: TRBD1
clone_size: few
j_call: TRBJ1-6
cdr3_length: 16
cdr3_aa: CASSNPTGTGDSPLHF
cdr3_nt: TGTGCCAGCAGCAACCCGACAGGGACAGGCGATTCACCCCTCCACTTT

v_call: TRBV18
d_call: -
clone_size: -
j_call: TRBJ2-5
cdr3_length: 12
cdr3_aa: CASSPRLETQYF
cdr3_nt: TGTGCCAGCTCACCACGGCTTGAGACCCAGTACTTC

v_call: TRBV5-1
d_call: -
clone_size: -
j_call: TRBJ1-3
cdr3_length: 16
cdr3_aa: CASSLGQTSSGNTIYF
cdr3_nt: TGCGCCAGCAGCTTGGGACAGACCAGCTCTGGAAACACCATATATTTT

v_call: TRBV7-2
d_call: -
clone_size: once
j_call: TRBJ2-7
cdr3_length: 14
cdr3_aa: CASSRGTGGYEQYF
cdr3_nt: TGTGCCAGCAGCCGGGGGACGGGCGGCTACGAGCAGTACTTC

v_call: TRBV5-8
d_call: -
clone_size: -
j_call: TRBJ1-1
cdr3_length: 14
cdr3_aa: CASSARWGNTEAFF
cdr3_nt: TGTGCCAGCAGCGCCCGTTGGGGGAACACTGAAGCTTTCTTT

v_call: TRBV9
d_call: TRBD1
clone_size: -
j_call: TRBJ1-5
cdr3_length: 15
cdr3_aa: CASSEQGYSNQPQHF
cdr3_nt: TGTGCCAGCAGCGAACAGGGGTATAGCAATCAGCCCCAGCATTTT

v_call: TRBV15
d_call: -
clone_size: -
j_call: TRBJ1-5
cdr3_length: 14
cdr3_aa: CAAGQSRGGQPQHF
cdr3_nt: TGTGCCGCTGGACAGTCCCGAGGGGGTCAGCCCCAGCATTTT

v_call: TRBV5-4
d_call: -
clone_size: -
j_call: TRBJ1-1
cdr3_length: 15
cdr3_aa: CASSLGPLGNTEAFF
cdr3_nt: TGTGCCAGCAGCTTGGGGCCGTTAGGGAACACTGAAGCTTTCTTT

v_call: TRBV28
d_call: -
clone_size: -
j_call: TRBJ1-5
cdr3_length: 12
cdr3_aa: CASSGSNQPQHF
cdr3_nt: TGTGCCAGCAGCGGTAGCAATCAGCCCCAGCATTTT